The 28 T cell receptor beta chains reported below all come from one sample, sequenced in a study of spatial heterogeneity in lung cancer. TCRdb reprocessed the 5' RACE reads with MiXCR, giving one entry per CDR3 protein. Of about 120,000 distinct CDR3 sequences listed, 9% to 15% are singletons. Time point meaning: blood at routine non-recurrence follow-up after resection. The authors sequenced whole RNA from tumor, nontumor lung or frozen PBMC without sorting. The material was PBMCs, obtained at follow-up. Receptors were obtained from a male donor with early-stage non-small cell lung cancer.

This clonotype was observed at least ten times. The rearrangement joins TRBV7-2 to TRBJ1-2; D unclear. The CDR3 extends over 14 amino acids. V lost 0 bases and J 4 bases, leaving 9 bases between the germline ends. In germline, CDR1 is SGHTA, CDR2 FQGNSA. This chain's CDR3 is CASSLARESYGYTF. The CDR3 DNA follows: TGTGCCAGCAGCTTAGCTCGGGAGTCCTATGGCTACACCTTC. Together with reference TRBV7-2 and TRBJ1-2, the CDR3 gives the full variable domain: GAGVSQSPSNKVTEKGKDVELRCDPISGHTALYWYRQSLGQGLEFLIYFQGNSAPDKSGLPSDRFSAERTGGSVSTLTIQRTQQEDSAVYLCASSLARESYGYTFGSGTRLTVV.

This clonotype has at least ten counts. This rearrangement joins TRBV6-2 or TRBV6-3 to TRBJ2-1; D gene unclear. The CDR3 spans 10 residues. Germline lookup yields CDR1 MNHEY and CDR2 SVGEGT. The CDR3 loop is CALEPNEQFF. The CDR3 DNA is TGTGCTCTCGAACCCAATGAGCAGTTCTTC.

This clonotype showed up many times. This chain joins TRBV5-1 and TRBJ2-5; D is perhaps TRBD2 (6 bases). CDR3 length: 14 residues. The germline V gene has CDR1 SGHRS and CDR2 YFSETQ. V was pared by 0 bases and J by 4 bases, with 10 bases between. The CDR3 reads CASSLGRGLETQYF. In DNA, the CDR3 is TGCGCCAGCAGCTTGGGTCGGGGGTTAGAGACCCAGTACTTC.

This clonotype has only a few counts. V gene TRBV10-3 combines with J gene TRBJ1-6; the match to TRBD1 covers 8 bases. Looked up from germline, CDR1 is ENHRY and CDR2 is SYGVKD. V shed 8 bases, J shed 5 bases, and the junction held 2 bases outside the gene matches. This CDR3 is 13 amino acids long. Here the CDR3 reads CAIGGQDNSPLHF. The CDR3, as DNA: TGTGCCATCGGGGGACAGGATAATTCACCCCTCCACTTT.

This clonotype has at least ten counts. CDR3 protein: CASRQADLARVDGYTF. CDR3 DNA: TGTGCCAGCAGACAAGCCGACTTGGCCAGGGTGGACGGCTACACCTTC. This chain links TRBV7-2 with TRBJ1-2; a possible D gene is TRBD1 (5 bases). Trimming pared 6 bases from V and 8 bases from J, leaving 25 bases between. Germline-derived CDR1 and CDR2 are SGHTA and FQGNSA. CDR3 length: 16 residues.

A few counts support this clonotype. The chain links TRBV12-3 or TRBV12-4 to TRBJ1-5, with a tentative D call TRBD1 (6 bases). Trimming took off 4 bases at V and 9 bases at J, with 16 bases between the two ends. The CDR3 covers 14 residues. The CDR3 DNA reads TGTGCCAGCAGTTCCGGACAGATTTTTCGGCCCCAGCATTTT. Its protein product is CASSSGQIFRPQHF.

This clonotype occurred a few times. The CDR3, as DNA: TGTGCCAGCAGTGTGAGCGGGGGTATTAGTGAGCAGTTCTTC. It is translated as CASSVSGGISEQFF. The chain carries TRBV6-5 and TRBJ2-1; 8 bases align to TRBD2. This CDR3 has 14 amino acids. V shed 5 bases, J shed 9 bases, and the junction held 9 bases outside the gene matches. Germline-derived CDR1 and CDR2 are MNHEY and SVGAGI.

This chain links TRBV3-1 with TRBJ1-6, with 7 bases fitting TRBD1. From germline, CDR1 is LGHDT and CDR2 YNNKEL (reference sequence). This CDR3 spans 14 amino acids. After removal of 3 bases from V and 7 bases from J, the junction contained 3 bases not matched to a gene. CDR3 sequence (DNA): TGTGCCAGCAGCCAGGGACAGCCGAATTCACCCCTCCACTTT. Protein product: CASSQGQPNSPLHF.

The table lists this clonotype with a few counts. This chain connects TRBV18 to TRBJ2-2, with D possibly matching TRBD1 (6 bases). Trimming left V 3 bases short and J 13 bases short, with 9 bases between. This CDR3 comprises 11 residues. Looked up from germline, CDR1 is KGHSH and CDR2 is LQKENI. In nucleotides, the CDR3 is TGTGCCAGCTCACCGGAACAGGGGCTGTTTTTT. It translates to CASSPEQGLFF.

CDR3: CASSQTGTYNEQFF. The CDR3 nucleotides read TGCGCCAGCAGCCAAACCGGGACTTACAATGAGCAGTTCTTC. The chain is built from TRBV4-3 and TRBJ2-1, with D maybe TRBD2 (6 bases). This CDR3 region has 14 residues. Trimming stripped 2 bases from V and 4 bases from J, with 9 bases between. Germline lookup yields CDR1 LGHNA and CDR2 YSLEER.

The table lists this clonotype with a few counts. V gene TRBV4-3 combines with J gene TRBJ2-2; D unresolved. This CDR3 region has 15 residues. V was shortened by 1 base and J by 3 bases, with 9 bases between the two germline ends. Looked up from germline, CDR1 is LGHNA and CDR2 is YSLEER. The CDR3 coding sequence is TGCGCCAGCAGCCAAGGGGTGTCCGACACCGGGGAGCTGTTTTTT. It is translated as CASSQGVSDTGELFF.

This clonotype turned up a few times. This chain uses TRBV29-1 with TRBJ2-3; D is unresolved. CDR3 length equals 11 residues. V was trimmed by 8 bases and J by 3 bases, leaving 9 bases between them. Per germline, CDR1 SQVTM and CDR2 ANQGSEA. CDR3 protein: CSTETTDTQYF. CDR3 coding DNA: TGCAGCACCGAAACTACAGATACGCAGTATTTT.

The chain is built from TRBV10-2 and TRBJ1-6; D not resolved. The germline V gene encodes CDR1 WSHSY and CDR2 SAAADI. This CDR3 has 14 amino acids. V dropped 5 bases and J dropped 5 bases, with 10 bases sitting between them. The CDR3 spells CASSRRSDNSPLHF. The CDR3 coding sequence is TGCGCCAGCAGTCGGCGTAGCGATAATTCACCCCTCCACTTT.

This clonotype was detected ten times or more. V usage is TRBV20-1 and J usage is TRBJ2-5; 7 positions agree with TRBD2. The germline CDR1 and CDR2 sequences are DFQATT and SNEGSKA (reference sequence). The CDR3 sequence is 15 residues long. Trimming cost V 5 bases and J 2 bases; bases outside gene matches: 11. CDR3 protein: CSAPKAASGQETQYF. CDR3 in DNA: TGCAGTGCTCCTAAGGCGGCTAGCGGACAAGAGACCCAGTACTTC.

The rearrangement links TRBV6-5 to TRBJ1-5; D ambiguous. There are 14 residues in the CDR3. Germline V gene lookup returns CDR1 MNHEY and CDR2 SVGAGI. Trimming pared 6 bases from V and 3 bases from J, leaving 12 bases between. The CDR3 region has the DNA TGTGCCAGCAGACCGGGAGACTACAATCAGCCCCAGCATTTT. This codes for CASRPGDYNQPQHF.

This clonotype was observed a single time. CDR3 residues: CASIPSRGTYEQYF. The CDR3 DNA follows: TGCGCCAGCATACCCTCGAGGGGTACCTACGAGCAGTACTTC. The genes are TRBV10-2 and TRBJ2-7; D may correspond to TRBD1 or TRBD2 (5 bases each). The CDR3 covers 14 residues. V gave up 7 bases and J gave up 2 bases, with 15 bases separating them. The germline V gene has CDR1 WSHSY and CDR2 SAAADI.

The table lists this clonotype with many counts. The chain carries TRBV24-1 and TRBJ1-6; D is possibly TRBD1 (5 bases). Trimming pared 4 bases from V and 7 bases from J, leaving 7 bases between. The germline V gene encodes CDR1 KGHDR and CDR2 SFDVKD. The CDR3 is 13 residues long. CDR3 in amino acids: CATSEAGNSPLHF. The DNA of the CDR3 is TGTGCCACCAGTGAGGCAGGGAATTCACCCCTCCACTTT.

As DNA, the CDR3 is TGTGCCATCACCGGAGACCCAAATCAGCCCCAGCATTTT. Protein product: CAITGDPNQPQHF. V and J are TRBV10-3 and TRBJ1-5, with D hard to call. The length of the CDR3 is 13 residues. Per the germline V gene, CDR1 is ENHRY and CDR2 is SYGVKD. V dropped 7 bases and J dropped 4 bases, with 11 bases sitting between them.

The chain's CDR3 is CASSFVSGGADTQYF. The CDR3 bases are TGTGCCAGCAGCTTTGTCAGCGGGGGGGCAGATACGCAGTATTTT. The V and J genes are TRBV7-3 and TRBJ2-3, with 10 bases fitting TRBD2. The CDR3 is made up of 15 amino acids. V shed 3 bases and J 4 bases; nucleotides not matched to a gene: 4. Germline lookup yields CDR1 SGHTA and CDR2 FQGTGA.

This clonotype was seen many times. The rearrangement joins TRBV4-1 to TRBJ1-2; D uncertain. Trimming stripped 5 bases from V and 4 bases from J, with 20 bases between. In germline, CDR1 is MGHRA, CDR2 YSYEKL. The CDR3 length is 16 residues. This CDR3 is CASSSWGRQRSYGYTF. Written as DNA, the CDR3 is TGCGCCAGCAGCTCGTGGGGAAGGCAGCGATCCTATGGCTACACCTTC.

This clonotype has a count of ten or more. Written as DNA, the CDR3 is TGTGCCAGCAGAAAAACAGGGGGCAATCAGCCCCAGCATTTT. Residues: CASRKTGGNQPQHF. This chain links TRBV12-3 or TRBV12-4 with TRBJ1-5; 7 nucleotides agree with TRBD1. The J segment lost 2 bases and the V segment lost 6 bases, leaving 4 bases of the junction unmatched. There are 14 residues in the CDR3.

V and J are TRBV28 and TRBJ1-5; D unresolved. Germline V gene lookup returns CDR1 MDHEN and CDR2 SYDVKM. This CDR3 is built from 14 residues. V lost 2 bases and J lost 0, with 5 bases in between. DNA of the CDR3: TGTGCCAGCAGTTTAAGTTCTAGCAATCAGCCCCAGCATTTT. It is translated as CASSLSSSNQPQHF.

Many counts were recorded for this clonotype. The rearrangement links TRBV6-2 or TRBV6-3 to TRBJ2-1, with D possibly TRBD1 on 7 matching bases. Trimming pared 4 bases from V and 8 bases from J, leaving 15 bases between. The germline V gene has CDR1 MNHEY and CDR2 SVGEGT. This CDR3 comprises 14 residues. Written as DNA, the CDR3 is TGTGCCAGCAGTTCCCCAGGGGGGAGTGATGAGCAGTTCTTC. Protein product: CASSSPGGSDEQFF.

This clonotype was seen many times. The V gene is TRBV15, the J gene TRBJ2-7; the match to TRBD1 covers 8 bases. CDR3 length: 15 residues. The V segment lost 1 base and the J segment 6 bases; nucleotides outside the gene matches: 8. CDR1 and CDR2 from the germline V gene are LNHNV and YYDKDF (reference sequence). The CDR3 DNA sequence: TGTGCCACCAGCAGAGTACAGGGGGGTTTGGGCGAGCAGTACTTC. Translated, it gives CATSRVQGGLGEQYF. The complete variable domain, with remaining parts taken from reference TRBV15 and TRBJ2-7, reads DAMVIQNPRYQVTQFGKPVTLSCSQTLNHNVMYWYQQKSSQAPKLLFHYYDKDFNNEADTPDNFQSRRPNTSFCFLDIRSPGLGDTAMYLCATSRVQGGLGEQYFGPGTRLTVT.

The chain carries TRBV10-2 and TRBJ1-4; no firm D call. Germline V gene lookup returns CDR1 WSHSY and CDR2 SAAADI. The CDR3 runs 13 residues. V gave up 5 bases and J gave up 7 bases, with 11 bases separating them. CDR3 nucleotide sequence: TGCGCCAGCAGTTTGAGGGAGGCTGAAAAACTGTTTTTT. Its protein is CASSLREAEKLFF.

This clonotype was seen at least ten times. The V call is TRBV20-1, the J call TRBJ1-5; D is perhaps TRBD1 (6 bases). This CDR3 is 16 amino acids long. V lost 0 bases to trimming and J lost 4 bases, with 16 bases between them. Germline CDR1 and CDR2: DFQATT and SNEGSKA (reference sequence). DNA for the CDR3: TGCAGTGCTAGAGATATGGGGGGGGCTCGAAATCAGCCCCAGCATTTT. This encodes CSARDMGGARNQPQHF.

This clonotype was seen only a few times. The genes are TRBV18 and TRBJ1-1; D is ambiguous. Germline CDR1 reads KGHSH; CDR2 reads LQKENI. This CDR3 spans 15 amino acids. Between the trimmed V and J ends, which lost 0 bases and 4 bases, there was a span of 12 bases. DNA for the CDR3: TGTGCCAGCTCACCACCAGAGTCATGGGGCACTGAAGCTTTCTTT. This translates into CASSPPESWGTEAFF.

The chain carries TRBV30 and TRBJ2-5; D could derive from TRBD1 or TRBD2 (6 bases each). V lost 4 bases and J lost 4, with 16 bases in between. The CDR3 is 14 residues long. CDR1 and CDR2 (germline): GTSNPN, SVGIG (reference sequence). CDR3 loop: CAWNVGGRGETQYF. The CDR3 bases are TGTGCCTGGAACGTCGGGGGCCGGGGAGAGACCCAGTACTTC. The variable domain in full, completed from reference TRBV30 and TRBJ2-5, reads SQTIHQWPATLVQPVGSPLSLECTVEGTSNPNLYWYRQAAGRGLQLLFYSVGIGQISSEVPQNLSASRPQDRQFILSSKKLLLSDSGFYLCAWNVGGRGETQYFGPGTRLLVL.